The 26 T cell receptor beta chains given below trace back to one sample, sequenced in a study of blood T cell repertoires in COVID-19. This table comes from immunoSEQ multiplex PCR, and its TCRdb copy is limited to in-frame clones, with some not included. The sample has roughly 84,000 clones, approximately 81% seen once. Material: peripheral blood. Receptors originate from an elderly woman with acute or convalescent COVID-19.

J is TRBJ1-2 and V is TRBV28; 7 bases are a match to TRBD1. Trimming cost V 6 bases and J 4 bases; bases outside gene matches: 11. CDR3 length: 15 amino acids. The V gene's germline CDR1 is MDHEN and CDR2 SYDVKM. The CDR3 protein is CASSSRQGGGYGYTF. In nucleotides, the CDR3 is TGTGCCAGCAGCTCTAGACAGGGTGGGGGCTATGGCTACACCTTC.

This rearrangement joins TRBV18 to TRBJ2-2, with TRBD1 matching over 7 bases. Germline V lookup: CDR1 KGHSH, CDR2 LQKENI. The CDR3 consists of 16 residues. V dropped 3 bases and J dropped 0; count of bases not matched to a gene: 4. The CDR3 coding sequence is TGTGCCAGCTCACCCGGGGACAGAGCGAACACCGGGGAGCTGTTTTTT. The encoded protein is CASSPGDRANTGELFF.

The chain couples TRBV2 to TRBJ2-1; TRBD2 agrees at 11 bases. The V and J ends lost 6 bases and 8 bases, in that order; junction bases with no gene match: 9. This CDR3 region has 15 residues. Germline CDR1 SNHLY, CDR2 FYNNEI. CDR3 loop: CASRVSSGGRDEQFF. CDR3 in DNA: TGTGCCAGCAGGGTCTCTAGCGGGGGGAGGGATGAGCAGTTCTTC. The variable domain in full, with the rest retrieved from reference TRBV2 and TRBJ2-1, is EPEVTQTPSHQVTQMGQEVILRCVPISNHLYFYWYRQILGQKVEFLVSFYNNEISEKSEIFDDQFSVERPDGSNFTLKIRSTKLEDSAMYFCASRVSSGGRDEQFFGPGTRLTVL.

This clone has a single count. V gene TRBV5-1 combines with J gene TRBJ1-2; D perhaps matches TRBD1 (5 bases). The ends were cut back, 2 bases at V and 3 bases at J, with 5 bases in the middle. From germline, CDR1 is SGHRS and CDR2 YFSETQ. The length of the CDR3 is 12 residues. CDR3 sequence (DNA): TGCGCCAGCAGCTTAGGGGACTATGGCTACACCTTC. Its translation is CASSLGDYGYTF.

The chain carries TRBV5-1 and TRBJ1-3, with 8 bases aligning to TRBD1. Germline lookup yields CDR1 SGHRS and CDR2 YFSETQ. This CDR3 contains 15 residues. The V and J ends lost 1 base and 9 bases, in that order; junction bases with no gene match: 9. CDR3 sequence (DNA): TGCGCCAGCAGCTTGCTCGGGACAGGATCGGCCACCATATATTTT. Residues: CASSLLGTGSATIYF.

This sequence joins TRBV6-4 and TRBJ1-4; TRBD1 matches 7 bases. The CDR3 consists of 17 residues. Germline CDR1 and CDR2: MRHNA and SNTAGT. With 4 bases clipped from V and 8 bases from J, the junction kept 16 bases outside the gene matches. The CDR3 DNA reads TGTGCCAGCAGTGCTTGGGATAAGGGGGCTTGTGGGGAAAAACTGTTTTTT. This sequence encodes CASSAWDKGACGEKLFF.

This clone was recorded only once. CDR3 residues: CASSSPDSAEAFF. The CDR3 DNA follows: TGTGCCAGCAGCTCTCCTGACTCCGCTGAAGCTTTCTTT. The rearrangement uses TRBV7-2 and TRBJ1-1; unclear D gene. CDR3 length equals 13 residues. Germline loops: CDR1 SGHTA, CDR2 FQGNSA. V lost 4 bases and J lost 6, with 12 bases in between.

The V and J genes are TRBV7-9 and TRBJ2-3, with a tentative D call TRBD1 (5 bases). The CDR3 is 15 amino acids. The V gene's germline CDR1 is SEHNR and CDR2 FQNEAQ (reference sequence). The V end lost 3 bases, the J end lost 5 bases, and 15 bases lay between the germline ends. The CDR3, as DNA: TGTGCCAGCAGCTTGTTGGTGGGGCAGGGAGATACGCAGTATTTT. Protein: CASSLLVGQGDTQYF.

The genes are TRBV5-1 and TRBJ2-2; 9 positions agree with TRBD2. Germline CDR1 is SGHRS and CDR2 is YFSETQ. With V trimmed by 0 bases and J by 4 bases, 13 bases remained unmatched. The CDR3 has 19 residues. The CDR3 nucleotides read TGCGCCAGCAGCTTGGCCGTATTAGCGGGGGTTCTAGGCACCGGGGAGCTGTTTTTT. This encodes CASSLAVLAGVLGTGELFF.

The V call is TRBV9, the J call TRBJ2-7; TRBD1 is a possible D gene (5 bases). This CDR3 region has 13 residues. Germline assignment: CDR1 SGDLS and CDR2 YYNGEE. Deletions cut 4 bases from V and 3 bases from J, with 11 bases between. Here the CDR3 DNA reads TGTGCCAGCAGCCCGATGGGGCTCTACGAGCAGTACTTC. Residues: CASSPMGLYEQYF.

The chain links TRBV7-9 to TRBJ2-3, with D maybe TRBD1 (6 bases). Germline CDR1 is SEHNR and CDR2 is FQNEAQ (reference sequence). Trimming removed 2 bases at V and 1 base at J, with 10 bases between. The CDR3 extends over 15 amino acids. The CDR3 nucleotides are TGTGCCAGCAGCTTATCGGCAGGGGGCACAGATACGCAGTATTTT. Its translation is CASSLSAGGTDTQYF.

This clone was observed a handful of times. The chain employs TRBV9 and TRBJ1-1, with D unresolved. V was clipped by 3 bases and J by 1 base, with 7 bases between them. The CDR3 sequence is 13 residues long. From germline, CDR1 is SGDLS and CDR2 YYNGEE. CDR3 coding DNA: TGTGCCAGCAGCGACACCCCGAACACTGAAGCTTTCTTT. Its protein is CASSDTPNTEAFF.

The V and J genes are TRBV5-3 and TRBJ2-5; TRBD2 is a possible D gene (7 bases). TRBV5-3 is annotated as an ORF whose role is uncertain. The CDR3 totals 14 residues. The V end lost 0 bases, the J end lost 8 bases, and 14 bases lay between the germline ends. The CDR3 region is CARSLGRRGGTQYF. CDR3 sequence (DNA): TGTGCCAGAAGCTTGGGAAGGAGGGGGGGAACCCAGTACTTC.

This chain joins TRBV9 and TRBJ2-3; weak D call: TRBD1 (6 bases). The V end was cut by 5 bases, the J end by 3 bases, with 13 bases between. CDR1 and CDR2 (germline): SGDLS, YYNGEE. CDR3 size: 14 residues. The CDR3 is CASSGRGLTDTQYF. CDR3 nucleotides: TGTGCCAGCAGTGGCAGGGGTTTAACAGATACGCAGTATTTT.

This clone was counted a single time. The chain couples TRBV19 to TRBJ1-1, with 8 bases matching TRBD1. The germline CDR1 and CDR2 sequences are LNHDA and SQIVND (reference sequence). With V trimmed by 5 bases and J by 6 bases, 8 bases remained unmatched. This CDR3 spans 14 amino acids. CDR3 in amino acids: CASSSEDRASEAFF. The CDR3 DNA reads as TGTGCCAGTAGTTCTGAGGACAGGGCGTCTGAAGCTTTCTTT. Supplemented by reference TRBV19 and TRBJ1-1, the full variable domain reads DGGITQSPKYLFRKEGQNVTLSCEQNLNHDAMYWYRQDPGQGLRLIYYSQIVNDFQKGDIAEGYSVSREKKESFPLTVTSAQKNPTAFYLCASSSEDRASEAFFGQGTRLTVV.

The chain couples TRBV18 to TRBJ1-1, with TRBD1 as a possible D gene (5 bases). Germline V lookup: CDR1 KGHSH, CDR2 LQKENI. The CDR3 is made up of 14 amino acids. Trimming shortened V by 6 bases and J by 4 bases, and 15 bases separated the two germline ends. The CDR3 region is CASSMAGLGTEAFF. CDR3 in DNA: TGTGCCAGCTCGATGGCAGGGTTGGGCACTGAAGCTTTCTTT.

The chain couples TRBV12-3 or TRBV12-4 to TRBJ2-7, with TRBD1 matching 7 bases. This CDR3 is 13 amino acids long. Trimming took 5 bases from V and 4 from J; bases not matched to a gene: 5. The CDR3: CASSPRTGYEQYF. CDR3 DNA: TGTGCCAGCAGTCCCAGGACAGGTTACGAGCAGTACTTC.

This clone was observed many times. The DNA for the CDR3 is TGCGCCAGCAGCGCCAACAGACCCGGCACAGATACGCAGTATTTT. Amino acids: CASSANRPGTDTQYF. This chain joins TRBV5-1 and TRBJ2-3; no definite D call. The length of the CDR3 is 15 residues. V dropped 4 bases and J dropped 1 base, with 13 bases sitting between them. CDR1 is SGHRS and CDR2 is YFSETQ in the germline V gene.

This clone was detected a few times. The V gene is TRBV3-1 (or the pseudogene TRBV3-2), the J gene TRBJ2-7, with TRBD2 matching over 8 bases. Per the germline V gene, CDR1 is LGHDT and CDR2 is YNNKEL (reference sequence). The CDR3 contains 14 residues. V lost 3 bases to trimming and J lost 0 bases; unmatched junction nucleotides: 1. This CDR3 is CASSQGTSSYEQYF. CDR3 coding DNA: TGTGCCAGCAGCCAGGGGACTAGCTCCTACGAGCAGTACTTC.

J is TRBJ2-3 and V is TRBV7-9; 9 nucleotides match TRBD1. Trimming removed 5 bases from V and 4 bases from J; junction bases left unmatched: 7. The CDR3 covers 15 residues. CDR1 SEHNR and CDR2 FQNEAQ come from the germline V gene (reference sequence). CDR3 sequence: CASSQGQGSADTQYF. CDR3 in DNA: TGTGCCAGCAGCCAGGGACAGGGTTCCGCAGATACGCAGTATTTT.

The sample holds a few counts of this clone. This chain connects TRBV6-1 to TRBJ1-4, with a possible D match to TRBD1 (5 bases). The V gene's germline CDR1 is MNHNS and CDR2 SASEGT. The V and J ends lost 3 bases and 8 bases respectively, with 10 bases between them. This CDR3 has 13 residues. Here the CDR3 DNA reads TGTGCCAGCAGTGATTGGGGGGGAGAAAAACTGTTTTTT. Protein product: CASSDWGGEKLFF.

The chain joins TRBV19 to TRBJ1-2, with TRBD1 as a possible D gene (5 bases). Trimming took 6 bases from V and 4 from J, leaving 12 bases between them. The CDR3 runs 13 residues. Germline CDR1 is LNHDA and CDR2 is SQIVND (reference sequence). The CDR3 loop is CASSVGGSYGYTF. The DNA of the CDR3 is TGTGCCAGTAGCGTTGGGGGGAGCTATGGCTACACCTTC.

In this sample, this clone turned up once. The rearrangement joins TRBV16 to TRBJ2-1, with D perhaps TRBD2 (5 bases). V lost 4 bases and J lost 14, with 15 bases in between. Germline V lookup: CDR1 KGHSY, CDR2 FQNENV. The CDR3 has 12 residues. CDR3 sequence: CASSPRQEVKFF. The CDR3 DNA reads as TGTGCCAGCAGCCCCAGGCAGGAGGTAAAGTTCTTC.

This clone was seen more than once but under ten times. The rearrangement links TRBV28 to TRBJ1-2, with D maybe TRBD1 (6 bases). V was clipped by 6 bases and J by 5 bases, with 10 bases between them. Germline CDR1 is MDHEN and CDR2 is SYDVKM. This CDR3 comprises 12 residues. The CDR3 loop is CASSDQGYGYTF. CDR3 nucleotide sequence: TGTGCCAGCAGCGACCAGGGGTATGGCTACACCTTC.

This clone was detected only once. The V call is TRBV9, the J call TRBJ1-2; 8 bases map to TRBD1. Germline values: CDR1 SGDLS, CDR2 YYNGEE. V lost 4 bases and J lost 2; bases outside the gene matches: 4. CDR3 length: 14 residues. The CDR3 nucleotides read TGTGCCAGCAGCCCGGGACAGGCGAACTATGGCTACACCTTC. It codes for CASSPGQANYGYTF.

The chain couples TRBV19 to TRBJ1-1; D unresolved. CDR1 is LNHDA, CDR2 SQIVND, per germline (reference sequence). The CDR3 has 11 amino acids. V was trimmed by 9 bases and J by 5 bases, leaving 10 bases between them. CDR3 sequence reads: CASRGWTEAFF. The CDR3 coding sequence is TGTGCCAGCCGGGGTTGGACTGAAGCTTTCTTT.